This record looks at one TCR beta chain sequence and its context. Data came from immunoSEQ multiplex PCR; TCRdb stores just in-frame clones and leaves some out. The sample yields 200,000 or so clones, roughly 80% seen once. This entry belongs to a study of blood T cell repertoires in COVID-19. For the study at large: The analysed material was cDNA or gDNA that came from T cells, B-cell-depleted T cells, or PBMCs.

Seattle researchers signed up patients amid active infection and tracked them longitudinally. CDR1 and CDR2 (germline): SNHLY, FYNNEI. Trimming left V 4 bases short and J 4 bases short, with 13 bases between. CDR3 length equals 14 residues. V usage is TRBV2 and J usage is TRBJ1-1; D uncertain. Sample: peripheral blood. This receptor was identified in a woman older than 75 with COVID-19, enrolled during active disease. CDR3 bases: TGTGCCAGCAGTGCGCTCGAATCGAGCACTGAAGCTTTCTTT. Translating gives CASSALESSTEAFF.